This T cell receptor beta chain stems from a study of T cell changes during pregnancy in multiple sclerosis. The CDR3 is 15 amino acids. Per the germline V gene, CDR1 is SSHAT and CDR2 is FNYEAQ (reference sequence). With V trimmed by 1 base and J by 4 bases, 2 bases remained unmatched. Method: immunoSEQ multiplex PCR; TCRdb's copy keeps in-frame clones and lacks some. The table has tens of thousands of clones, 85% to 95% seen once. Source: CD4+ T cells from peripheral blood mononuclear cells, taken before pregnancy. This TCR derives from a female donor with multiple sclerosis, enrolled in a pregnancy study. The chain links TRBV7-7 to TRBJ2-5, with 11 nucleotides matching TRBD1. The CDR3 nucleotides read TGTGCCAGCAGCTTAGGGACAGGGGGCGCAGAGACCCAGTACTTC. Translation gives CASSLGTGGAETQYF. The variable domain in full, with the rest retrieved from reference TRBV7-7 and TRBJ2-5, is GAGVSQSPRYKVTKRGQDVTLRCDPISSHATLYWYQQALGQGPEFLTYFNYEAQPDKSGLPSDRFSAERPEGSISTLTIQRTEQRDSAMYRCASSLGTGGAETQYFGPGTRLLVL.